The entry below describes one TCR beta chain. The entry originates in a study of blood T cell repertoires in COVID-19. The CDR3 contains 16 residues. Germline V gives CDR1 SGHVS, CDR2 FNYEAQ. The germline V and J ends were trimmed by 5 bases and 0 bases, with 13 bases remaining between them. In the original processing: It was from reference gene primer amplification that nucleated cell counts were estimated. This table comes from immunoSEQ multiplex PCR, and its TCRdb copy is limited to in-frame clones, with some not included. V and J calls and clone size come straight from that table; D and trimming were deduced from the DNA. The sample shows around 300,000 clones, about nine tenths of them seen only once. Those enrolled, adults aged roughly 18 to 89 years, came from roughly 23 US areas. Allocation to cohorts depended on clinical history reported by the participants. Two negative PCRs, clearance, or symptom resolution had been documented for recovered Cohort 3 donors.

The TCR originated in a woman aged 40 to 50 who had recovered from COVID-19. Sequenced input: PBMCs or T cells enriched from blood (not recorded which). The chain carries TRBV7-6 and TRBJ2-2, with a weak D call TRBD1 (6 bases). DNA for the CDR3: TGTGCCAGCAGCATAAATCCAGGGGCGAACACCGGGGAGCTGTTTTTT. Amino acids: CASSINPGANTGELFF.